This TCR beta chain was found in a study of CD8+ T cells in alopecia areata. cDNA prepared by RNA extraction and subsequent reverse transcription served as the template for sequencing. TCRdb keeps only in-frame clones here, not all; method: immunoSEQ multiplex PCR. The sample includes over 150,000 clones, more than 55% of them seen just once. Study-wide results and limits: Scalp data also include sequences from resident alphabeta T cells of normal skin. For lesional scalp, especially alopecia totalis/universalis, clonality was higher than in normal scalp.

This clone was picked up a small number of times. Its antigen is unidentified. The sample taken for sequencing was CD8+ T cells sorted from blood. The sequence came from a human donor in good health.

Written as DNA, the CDR3 is TGCAGCGCCGACACAGGGCCTAATCAGCCCCAGCATTTT. This encodes CSADTGPNQPQHF. This rearrangement joins TRBV29-1 to TRBJ1-5, with D maybe TRBD1 (6 bases). In germline, CDR1 is SQVTM, CDR2 ANQGSEA. This CDR3 contains 13 residues. V was clipped by 7 bases and J by 4 bases, with 14 bases between them.